This TCR beta chain was sequenced for a study of cytomegalovirus exposure and HLA in healthy donors. Findings of the study overall: An analysis was carried out later, and it reportedly showed fewer N-insertions in an Asian-associated ancestry cluster than the approximately 700-donor mean. Among the most significant clusters, several appeared linked to common viral pathogens in a later analysis.

60 Vbeta and 13 Jbeta primers were used in PCR. TCRdb's table, derived via immunoSEQ multiplex PCR, lists solely in-frame clones and lacks some. The table for this sample gives about 120,000 clones. The germline gives CDR1 GTSNPN, CDR2 SVGIG (reference sequence). V was cut by 4 bases and J by 9 bases, with 21 bases left in between. The CDR3 length is 14 residues. For this clone: No antigen is known for it.

The chain combines TRBV30 with TRBJ1-2; D may be TRBD1 (5 bases). The sample was PBMCs. The origin of this receptor is a man aged 18 to 29 in good health and CMV-seronegative. DNA for the CDR3: TGTGCCTGGATATTAGGCCGCGGGACCGGGAGCTACACCTTC. Its translation: CAWILGRGTGSYTF.